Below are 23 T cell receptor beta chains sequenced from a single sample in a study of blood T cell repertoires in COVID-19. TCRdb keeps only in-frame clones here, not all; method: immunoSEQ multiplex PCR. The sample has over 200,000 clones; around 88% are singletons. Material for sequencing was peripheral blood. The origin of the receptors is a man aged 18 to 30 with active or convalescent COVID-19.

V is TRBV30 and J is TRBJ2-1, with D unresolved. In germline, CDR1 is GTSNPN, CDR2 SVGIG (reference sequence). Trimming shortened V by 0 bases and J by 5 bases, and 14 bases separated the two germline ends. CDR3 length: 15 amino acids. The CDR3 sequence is CAWSVIGPGNNEQFF. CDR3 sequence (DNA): TGTGCCTGGAGTGTTATTGGTCCCGGTAACAATGAGCAGTTCTTC.

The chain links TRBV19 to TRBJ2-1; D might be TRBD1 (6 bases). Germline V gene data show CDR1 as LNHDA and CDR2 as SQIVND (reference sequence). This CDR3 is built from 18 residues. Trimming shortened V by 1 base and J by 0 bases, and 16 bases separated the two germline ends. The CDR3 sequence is CASSIVLAGAPSYNEQFF. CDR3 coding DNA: TGTGCCAGTAGTATAGTCTTGGCAGGGGCCCCCTCCTACAATGAGCAGTTCTTC.

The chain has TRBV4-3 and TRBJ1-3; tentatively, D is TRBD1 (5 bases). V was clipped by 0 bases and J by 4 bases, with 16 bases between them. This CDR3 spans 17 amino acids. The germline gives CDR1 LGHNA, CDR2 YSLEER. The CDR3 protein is CASSQDHGGGLGNTIYF. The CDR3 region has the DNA TGCGCCAGCAGCCAAGATCATGGCGGGGGTCTCGGAAACACCATATATTTT.

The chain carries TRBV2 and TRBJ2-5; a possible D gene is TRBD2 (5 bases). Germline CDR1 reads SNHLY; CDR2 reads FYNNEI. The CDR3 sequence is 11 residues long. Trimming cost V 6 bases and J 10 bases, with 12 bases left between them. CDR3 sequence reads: CASRTTGVQYF. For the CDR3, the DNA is TGTGCCAGCAGGACTACTGGGGTCCAGTACTTC.

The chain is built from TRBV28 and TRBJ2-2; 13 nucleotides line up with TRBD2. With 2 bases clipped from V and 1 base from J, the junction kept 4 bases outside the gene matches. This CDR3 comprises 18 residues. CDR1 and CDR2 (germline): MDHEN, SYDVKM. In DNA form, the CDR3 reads TGTGCCAGCAGTTTAAGGACTAGCGGGAGAGGGAACACCGGGGAGCTGTTTTTT. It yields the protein CASSLRTSGRGNTGELFF.

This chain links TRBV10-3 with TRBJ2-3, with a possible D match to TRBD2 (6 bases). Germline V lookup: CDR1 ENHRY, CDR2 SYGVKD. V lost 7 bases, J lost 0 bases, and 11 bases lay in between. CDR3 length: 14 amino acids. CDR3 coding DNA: TGTGCCATCAAGGCTAGCGTGAGCACAGATACGCAGTATTTT. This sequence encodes CAIKASVSTDTQYF.

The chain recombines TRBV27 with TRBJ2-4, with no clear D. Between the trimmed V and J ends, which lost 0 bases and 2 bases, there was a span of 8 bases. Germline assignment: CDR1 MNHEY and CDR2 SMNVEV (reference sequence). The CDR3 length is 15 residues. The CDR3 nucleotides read TGTGCCAGCAGTTTATCCCTAGTGTCCAAAAACATTCAGTACTTC. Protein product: CASSLSLVSKNIQYF.

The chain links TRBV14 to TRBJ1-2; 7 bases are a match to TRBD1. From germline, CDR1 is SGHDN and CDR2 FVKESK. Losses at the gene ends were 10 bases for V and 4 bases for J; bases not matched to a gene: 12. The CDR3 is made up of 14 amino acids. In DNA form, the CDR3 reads TGTGCCACCAGGCCGGACGGACAGGCCTATGGCTACACCTTC. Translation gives CATRPDGQAYGYTF. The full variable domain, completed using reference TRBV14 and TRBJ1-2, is EAGVTQFPSHSVIEKGQTVTLRCDPISGHDNLYWYRRVMGKEIKFLLHFVKESKQDESGMPNNRFLAERTGGTYSTLKVQPAELEDSGVYFCATRPDGQAYGYTFGSGTRLTVV.

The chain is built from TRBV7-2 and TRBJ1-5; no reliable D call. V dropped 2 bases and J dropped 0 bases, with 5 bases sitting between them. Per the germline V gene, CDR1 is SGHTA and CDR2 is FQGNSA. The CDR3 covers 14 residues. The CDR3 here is CASSLTDSNQPQHF. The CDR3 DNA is TGTGCCAGCAGCTTAACTGATAGCAATCAGCCCCAGCATTTT.

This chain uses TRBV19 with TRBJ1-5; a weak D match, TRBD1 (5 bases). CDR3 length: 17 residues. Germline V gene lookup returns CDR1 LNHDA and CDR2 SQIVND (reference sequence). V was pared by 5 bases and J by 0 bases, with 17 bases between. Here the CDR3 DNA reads TGTGCCAGTAGTGCGCGCTGGACACCTTATAGCAATCAGCCCCAGCATTTT. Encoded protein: CASSARWTPYSNQPQHF.

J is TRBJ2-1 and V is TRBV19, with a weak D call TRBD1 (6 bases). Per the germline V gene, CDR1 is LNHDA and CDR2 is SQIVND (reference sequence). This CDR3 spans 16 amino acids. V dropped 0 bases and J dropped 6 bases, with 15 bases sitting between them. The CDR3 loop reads CASSIEGAAGTNEQFF. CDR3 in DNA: TGTGCCAGTAGTATAGAGGGGGCGGCCGGAACCAATGAGCAGTTCTTC.

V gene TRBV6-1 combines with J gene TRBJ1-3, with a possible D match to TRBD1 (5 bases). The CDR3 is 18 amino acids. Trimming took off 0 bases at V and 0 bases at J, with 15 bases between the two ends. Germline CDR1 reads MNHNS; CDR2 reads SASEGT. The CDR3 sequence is CASSEALGGIRSGNTIYF. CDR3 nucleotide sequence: TGTGCCAGCAGTGAAGCGCTTGGGGGGATTCGCTCTGGAAACACCATATATTTT.

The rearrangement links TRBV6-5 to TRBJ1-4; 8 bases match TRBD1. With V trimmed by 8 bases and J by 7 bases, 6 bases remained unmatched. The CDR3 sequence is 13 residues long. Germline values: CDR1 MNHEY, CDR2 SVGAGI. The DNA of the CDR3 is TGTGCCAGCCAGGGGGCCGACCGTGAAAAACTGTTTTTT. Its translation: CASQGADREKLFF.

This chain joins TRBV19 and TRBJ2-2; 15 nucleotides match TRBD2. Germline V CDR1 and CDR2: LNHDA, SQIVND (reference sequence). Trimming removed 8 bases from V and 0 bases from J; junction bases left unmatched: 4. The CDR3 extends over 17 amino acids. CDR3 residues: CASGGLAGGSNTGELFF. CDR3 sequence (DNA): TGTGCCAGTGGAGGACTAGCGGGAGGGTCGAACACCGGGGAGCTGTTTTTT.

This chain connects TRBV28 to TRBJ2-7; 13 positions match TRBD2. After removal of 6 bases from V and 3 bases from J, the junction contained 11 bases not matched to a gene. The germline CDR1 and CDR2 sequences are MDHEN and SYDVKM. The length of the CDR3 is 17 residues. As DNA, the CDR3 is TGTGCCAGCAGCCCTCCTCTACTAGCGGGAGGGTTCTACGAGCAGTACTTC. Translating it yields CASSPPLLAGGFYEQYF.

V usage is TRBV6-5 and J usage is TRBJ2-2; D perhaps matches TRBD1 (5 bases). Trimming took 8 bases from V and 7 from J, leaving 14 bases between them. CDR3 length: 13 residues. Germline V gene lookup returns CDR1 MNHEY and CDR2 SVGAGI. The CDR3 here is CASSRKGNGELFF. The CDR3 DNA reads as TGTGCCAGCTCAAGGAAGGGGAACGGGGAGCTGTTTTTT.

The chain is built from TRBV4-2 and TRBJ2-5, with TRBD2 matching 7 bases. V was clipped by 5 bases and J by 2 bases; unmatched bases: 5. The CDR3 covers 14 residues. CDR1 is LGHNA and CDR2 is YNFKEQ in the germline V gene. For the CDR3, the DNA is TGTGCCAGCAGCTTCCATAGCGGGCAAGAGACCCAGTACTTC. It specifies CASSFHSGQETQYF.

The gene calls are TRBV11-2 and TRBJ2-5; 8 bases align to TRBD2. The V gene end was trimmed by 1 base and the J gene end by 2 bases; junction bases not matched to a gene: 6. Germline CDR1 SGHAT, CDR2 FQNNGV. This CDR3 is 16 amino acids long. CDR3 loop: CASSLGASGRQETQYF. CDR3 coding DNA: TGTGCCAGCAGCTTAGGGGCTAGCGGGCGACAAGAGACCCAGTACTTC.

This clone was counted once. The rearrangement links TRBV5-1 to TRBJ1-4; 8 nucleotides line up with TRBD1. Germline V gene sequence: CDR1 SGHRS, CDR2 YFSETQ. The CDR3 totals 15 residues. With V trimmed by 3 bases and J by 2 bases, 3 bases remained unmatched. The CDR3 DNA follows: TGCGCCAGCAGCTCCAGGACAGGGACTAATGAAAAACTGTTTTTT. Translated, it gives CASSSRTGTNEKLFF.

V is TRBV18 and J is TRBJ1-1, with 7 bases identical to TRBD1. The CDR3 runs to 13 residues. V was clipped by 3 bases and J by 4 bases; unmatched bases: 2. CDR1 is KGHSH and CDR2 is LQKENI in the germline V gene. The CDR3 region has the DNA TGTGCCAGCTCACCGGGACAGCGCACTGAAGCTTTCTTT. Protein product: CASSPGQRTEAFF.

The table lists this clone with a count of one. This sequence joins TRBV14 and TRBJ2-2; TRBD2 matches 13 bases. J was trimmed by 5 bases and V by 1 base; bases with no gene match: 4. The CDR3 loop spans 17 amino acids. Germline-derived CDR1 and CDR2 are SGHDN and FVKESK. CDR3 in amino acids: CASSQGTSGSLTGELFF. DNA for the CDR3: TGTGCCAGCAGCCAAGGGACTAGCGGGAGTCTAACCGGGGAGCTGTTTTTT. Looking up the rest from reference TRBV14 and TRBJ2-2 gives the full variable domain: EAGVTQFPSHSVIEKGQTVTLRCDPISGHDNLYWYRRVMGKEIKFLLHFVKESKQDESGMPNNRFLAERTGGTYSTLKVQPAELEDSGVYFCASSQGTSGSLTGELFFGEGSRLTVL.

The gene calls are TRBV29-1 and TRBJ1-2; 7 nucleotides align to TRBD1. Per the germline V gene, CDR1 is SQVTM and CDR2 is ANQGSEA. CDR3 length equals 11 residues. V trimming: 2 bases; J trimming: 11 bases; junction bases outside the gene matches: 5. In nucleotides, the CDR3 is TGCAGCGTTGAATCCAGACAGGGTTACACCTTC. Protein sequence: CSVESRQGYTF.

The CDR3 nucleotides are TGTGCCAGCTCACCCCTCCGTAGGACCCCGGGAAGGGAGACCCAGTACTTC. Translation: CASSPLRRTPGRETQYF. The chain recombines TRBV18 with TRBJ2-5, with D perhaps matching TRBD2 (5 bases). The CDR3 totals 17 residues. Germline assignment: CDR1 KGHSH and CDR2 LQKENI. Trimming stripped 3 bases from V and 5 bases from J, with 22 bases between.